These 2 T cell receptor beta chains came from one sample sequenced in a study of T cells in Graves' hyperthyroidism and ophthalmopathy. There were TCR beta CDR3 regions amplified from RNA transcripts. HTBI primers were used for first-round RT-PCR of the TCR CDR3. Using its own MiXCR run on the multiplex PCR reads, TCRdb lists one record per CDR3 protein. The sample shows some 490,000 distinct CDR3 sequences, approximately 23% of them seen only once. Sequencing was done on a sample of blood. These receptors were obtained from a woman between 65 and 79 years old with Graves' ophthalmopathy.

V and J are TRBV14 and TRBJ1-4; D may be TRBD1 (5 bases). CDR1 and CDR2 (germline): SGHDN, FVKESK. The CDR3 is 15 residues long. The ends were cut back, 0 bases at V and 8 bases at J, with 13 bases in the middle. Written as DNA, the CDR3 is TGTGCCAGCAGCCAAGATCGAATTCGGGGGGAAAAACTGTTTTTT. Protein sequence: CASSQDRIRGEKLFF.

This clonotype was picked up one time. The rearrangement joins TRBV15 to TRBJ1-1; a possible D gene is TRBD1 (5 bases). Trimming stripped 5 bases from V and 4 bases from J, with 14 bases between. Germline V lookup: CDR1 LNHNV, CDR2 YYDKDF (reference sequence). The CDR3 consists of 14 residues. In nucleotides, the CDR3 is TGTGCCACCAGCGGTAGGGGCGGTAGCACTGAAGCTTTCTTT. This codes for CATSGRGGSTEAFF. The entire variable domain, with the rest obtained from reference TRBV15 and TRBJ1-1, is as follows: DAMVIQNPRYQVTQFGKPVTLSCSQTLNHNVMYWYQQKSSQAPKLLFHYYDKDFNNEADTPDNFQSRRPNTSFCFLDIRSPGLGDTAMYLCATSGRGGSTEAFFGQGTRLTVV.